The sequence of this T cell receptor beta chain was determined in a study of blood T cell repertoires in COVID-19. At the level of the study: The analysed material was cDNA or gDNA that came from T cells, B-cell-depleted T cells, or PBMCs.

As processed by the authors: Reference gene primer amplification yielded estimated nucleated cell counts. Repertoires were generated with immunoSEQ multiplex PCR, while TCRdb's copy carries only in-frame clones and drops some. V and J calls plus clone size are reproduced from that table; the DNA served to infer D and trimming. The sample includes around 95,000 clones, approximately 81% of them seen just once. The CDR3 has 16 amino acids. Looked up from germline, CDR1 is LGHNT and CDR2 is FRNRAP. Trimming left V 1 base short and J 1 base short, with 11 bases between. The chain links TRBV12-5 to TRBJ1-5; TRBD1 is a possible D gene (6 bases). Sequencing was performed on peripheral blood. The clonotype was recovered from a human donor in a cohort sampled during active COVID-19. CDR3 region: CASGLASGQSNQPQHF. The CDR3 bases are TGTGCTAGTGGTTTGGCTTCAGGACAGAGCAATCAGCCCCAGCATTTT.